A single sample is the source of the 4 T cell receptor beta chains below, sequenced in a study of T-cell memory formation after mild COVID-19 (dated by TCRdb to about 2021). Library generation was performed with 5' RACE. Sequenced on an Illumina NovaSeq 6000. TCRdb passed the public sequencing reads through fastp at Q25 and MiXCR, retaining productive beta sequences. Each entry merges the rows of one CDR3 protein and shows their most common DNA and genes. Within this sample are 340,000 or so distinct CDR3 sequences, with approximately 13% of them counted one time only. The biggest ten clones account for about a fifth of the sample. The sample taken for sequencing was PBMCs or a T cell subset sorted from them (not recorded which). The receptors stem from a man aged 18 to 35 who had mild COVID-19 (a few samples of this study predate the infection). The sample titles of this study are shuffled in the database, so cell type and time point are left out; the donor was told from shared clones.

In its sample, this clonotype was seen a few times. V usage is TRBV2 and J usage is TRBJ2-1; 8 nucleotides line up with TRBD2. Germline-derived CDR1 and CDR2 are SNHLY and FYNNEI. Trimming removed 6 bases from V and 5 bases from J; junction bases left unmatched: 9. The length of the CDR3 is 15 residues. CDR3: CASSGPLTSDNEQFF. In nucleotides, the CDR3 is TGTGCCAGCAGCGGCCCGTTGACTAGCGACAATGAGCAGTTCTTC.

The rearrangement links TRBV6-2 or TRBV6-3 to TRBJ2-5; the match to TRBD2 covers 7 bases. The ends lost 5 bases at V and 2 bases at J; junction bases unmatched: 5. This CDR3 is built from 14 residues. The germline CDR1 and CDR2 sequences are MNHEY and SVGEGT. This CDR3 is CASSGRGLQETQYF. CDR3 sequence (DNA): TGTGCCAGCAGTGGTCGGGGACTACAAGAGACCCAGTACTTC.

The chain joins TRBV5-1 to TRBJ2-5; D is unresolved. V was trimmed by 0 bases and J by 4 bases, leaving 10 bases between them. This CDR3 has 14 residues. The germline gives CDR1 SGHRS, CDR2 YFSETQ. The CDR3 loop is CASSLDPIRETQYF. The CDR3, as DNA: TGCGCCAGCAGCTTGGATCCGATAAGAGAGACCCAGTACTTC.

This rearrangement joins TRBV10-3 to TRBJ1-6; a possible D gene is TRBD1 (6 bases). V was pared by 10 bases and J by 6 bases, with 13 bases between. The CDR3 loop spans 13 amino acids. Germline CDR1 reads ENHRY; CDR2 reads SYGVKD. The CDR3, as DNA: TGTGCCAAACAGGGCTCTCTTAATTCACCCCTCCACTTT. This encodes CAKQGSLNSPLHF.